This T cell receptor (beta chain) emerged from a study of cytomegalovirus exposure and HLA in healthy donors. Study findings and constraints: Links to common viral pathogens appeared, in a later analysis, for several of the most significant clusters. As a later analysis showed, a missense DCLRE1C variant was linked to trimming of TCR beta V- and J-genes.

PCR was performed using 60 Vbeta and 13 Jbeta primers. Source study methods: The authors later counted 70 million to 80 million unique TCR beta chains, roughly 11 million of them shared. Generated by immunoSEQ multiplex PCR, the TCRdb table keeps only in-frame clones and is missing some. V, J and clone size are those of that table, while D and trimming were read from the DNA. The profile shows about 120,000 clones, 65% to 80% of them singletons. The CDR3 runs 16 residues. Germline-derived CDR1 and CDR2 are SGHRS and YFSETQ. V gave up 3 bases and J gave up 1 base; unmatched junction bases: 8. To note about this clone: Its antigen remains unknown.

V and J are TRBV5-1 and TRBJ2-3, with 7 positions matching TRBD2. The sequence was obtained from a woman aged 40 to 50 in good health and CMV-seropositive. Sequencing used PBMCs. The CDR3 nucleotides are TGCGCCAGCAGCTCTTTGGCGGGGGTGGGCACAGATACGCAGTATTTT. Residues: CASSSLAGVGTDTQYF.